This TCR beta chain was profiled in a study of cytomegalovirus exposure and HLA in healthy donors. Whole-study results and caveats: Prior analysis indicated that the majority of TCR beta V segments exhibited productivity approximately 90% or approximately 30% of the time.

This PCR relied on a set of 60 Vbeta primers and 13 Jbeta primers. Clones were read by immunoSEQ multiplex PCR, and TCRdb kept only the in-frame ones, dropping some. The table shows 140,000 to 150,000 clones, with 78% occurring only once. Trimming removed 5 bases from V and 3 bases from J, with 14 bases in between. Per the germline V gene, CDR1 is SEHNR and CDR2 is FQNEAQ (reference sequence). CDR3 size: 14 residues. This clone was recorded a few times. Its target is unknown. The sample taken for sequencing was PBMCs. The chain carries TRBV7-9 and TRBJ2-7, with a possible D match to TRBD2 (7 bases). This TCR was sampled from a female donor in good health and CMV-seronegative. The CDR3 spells CASSPGGPDYEQYF. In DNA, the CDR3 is TGTGCCAGCAGCCCCGGGGGGCCCGACTACGAGCAGTACTTC.